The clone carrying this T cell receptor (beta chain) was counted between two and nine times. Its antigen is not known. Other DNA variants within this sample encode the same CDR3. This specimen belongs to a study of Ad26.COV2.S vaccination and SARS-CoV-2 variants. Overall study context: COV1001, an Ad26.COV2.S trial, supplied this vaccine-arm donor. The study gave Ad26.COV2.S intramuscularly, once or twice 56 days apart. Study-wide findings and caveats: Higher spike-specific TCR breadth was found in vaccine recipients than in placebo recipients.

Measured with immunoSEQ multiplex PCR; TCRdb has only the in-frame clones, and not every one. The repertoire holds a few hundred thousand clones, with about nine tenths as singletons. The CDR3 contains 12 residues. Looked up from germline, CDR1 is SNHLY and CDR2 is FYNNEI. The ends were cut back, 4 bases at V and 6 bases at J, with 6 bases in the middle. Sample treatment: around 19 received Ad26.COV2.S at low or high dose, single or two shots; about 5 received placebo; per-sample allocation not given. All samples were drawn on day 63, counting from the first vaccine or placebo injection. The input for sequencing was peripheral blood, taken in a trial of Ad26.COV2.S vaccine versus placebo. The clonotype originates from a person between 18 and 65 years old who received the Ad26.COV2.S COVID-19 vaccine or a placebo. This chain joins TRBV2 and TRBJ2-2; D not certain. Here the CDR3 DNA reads TGTGCCAGCAGTGTGGAGCCCGGGGAGCTGTTTTTT. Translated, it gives CASSVEPGELFF. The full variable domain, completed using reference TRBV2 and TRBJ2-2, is EPEVTQTPSHQVTQMGQEVILRCVPISNHLYFYWYRQILGQKVEFLVSFYNNEISEKSEIFDDQFSVERPDGSNFTLKIRSTKLEDSAMYFCASSVEPGELFFGEGSRLTVL.